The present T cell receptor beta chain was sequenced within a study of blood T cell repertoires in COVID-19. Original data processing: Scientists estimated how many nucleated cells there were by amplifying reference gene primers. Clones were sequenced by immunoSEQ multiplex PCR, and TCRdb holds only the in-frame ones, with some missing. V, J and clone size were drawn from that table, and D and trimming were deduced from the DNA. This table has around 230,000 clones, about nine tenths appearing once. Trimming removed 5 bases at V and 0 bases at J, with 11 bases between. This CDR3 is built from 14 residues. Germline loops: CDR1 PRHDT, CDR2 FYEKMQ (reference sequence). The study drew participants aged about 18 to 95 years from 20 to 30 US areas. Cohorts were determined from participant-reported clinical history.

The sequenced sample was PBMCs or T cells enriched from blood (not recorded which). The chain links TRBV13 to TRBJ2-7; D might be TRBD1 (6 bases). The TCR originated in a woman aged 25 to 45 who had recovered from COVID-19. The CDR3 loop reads CASSIGQTSYEQYF. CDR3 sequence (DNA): TGTGCCAGCAGCATTGGACAGACCTCCTACGAGCAGTACTTC.